The rows below give T cell receptor beta chains drawn from one sample of a study of control samples from healthy donors and cancer patients. The protocol was immunoSEQ multiplex PCR, while the TCRdb copy is restricted to in-frame clones and leaves out a portion. The sample carries almost 40,000 clones, about 86% recorded once. Sequencing was carried out using PBMCs. These receptors originate from a woman aged 60-70 years with lung cancer. Both conserved end residues are trimmed from each CDR3. A row's size may be missing; if present it is once, few, many or a size class.

j_gene: TRBJ1-1
abundance: medium-sized
v_gene: TRBV4-1
len: 12
CDR3aa: ASSGETGRTEAF

j_gene: TRBJ1-3
abundance: .
v_gene: TRBV9
len: 13
CDR3aa: ASSVGSVSGNTIY

j_gene: TRBJ2-7
abundance: .
v_gene: TRBV19
len: 15
CDR3aa: ASSSTPGQKSSYEQY

j_gene: TRBJ2-2
abundance: .
v_gene: TRBV11-2
len: 14
CDR3aa: ASSGRQALYTGELF

j_gene: TRBJ1-3
abundance: .
v_gene: TRBV6-5
len: 10
CDR3aa: ASLSSGNTIY

j_gene: TRBJ1-1
abundance: .
v_gene: TRBV20-1
len: 9
CDR3aa: RGGENTEAF

j_gene: TRBJ2-1
abundance: .
v_gene: TRBV5-1
len: 12
CDR3aa: ASSLDPENNEQF

j_gene: TRBJ1-5
abundance: .
v_gene: TRBV2
len: 13
CDR3aa: ASNLDRGYNQPQH

j_gene: TRBJ1-2
abundance: .
v_gene: TRBV19
len: 13
CDR3aa: ASTLGTGGQYGYT

j_gene: TRBJ2-1
abundance: .
v_gene: TRBV11-3
len: 12
CDR3aa: ASKAGSSYNEQF

j_gene: TRBJ2-7
abundance: .
v_gene: TRBV12-3/TRBV12-4
len: 10
CDR3aa: ASSLRAYEQY

j_gene: TRBJ2-5
abundance: .
v_gene: TRBV7-3
len: 13
CDR3aa: ASSQTGGGMETQY

j_gene: TRBJ2-6
abundance: .
v_gene: TRBV13
len: 15
CDR3aa: ASRDRGLLSGANVLT

j_gene: TRBJ1-1
abundance: .
v_gene: TRBV2
len: 13
CDR3aa: ASSEIYGGGGVAF

j_gene: TRBJ2-1
abundance: .
v_gene: TRBV9
len: 13
CDR3aa: ASSPLSQRRVEQF

j_gene: TRBJ2-7
abundance: few
v_gene: TRBV11-2
len: 11
CDR3aa: ASSSSLHNEQY

j_gene: TRBJ1-1
abundance: .
v_gene: TRBV7-9
len: 11
CDR3aa: ASRSRENTEAF

j_gene: TRBJ1-1
abundance: .
v_gene: TRBV3-1/TRBV3-2
len: 14
CDR3aa: ASSQDWTGSNTEAF

j_gene: TRBJ1-2
abundance: .
v_gene: TRBV4-1
len: 12
CDR3aa: ASSQESRNYGYT

j_gene: TRBJ2-5
abundance: .
v_gene: TRBV5-4
len: 11
CDR3aa: ASSLFGGETQY

j_gene: TRBJ1-1
abundance: .
v_gene: TRBV7-3
len: 9
CDR3aa: ASSPGWGAF

j_gene: TRBJ2-1
abundance: .
v_gene: TRBV20-1
len: 8
CDR3aa: KPGVEEQF

j_gene: TRBJ1-5
abundance: .
v_gene: TRBV19
len: 14
CDR3aa: ASTSNVGYSNQPQH

j_gene: TRBJ1-5
abundance: .
v_gene: TRBV20-1
len: 13
CDR3aa: SASGGGAGNQPQH

j_gene: TRBJ1-1
abundance: .
v_gene: TRBV25-1
len: 14
CDR3aa: ASTSGTQKMNTEAF

j_gene: TRBJ2-1
abundance: .
v_gene: TRBV10-2
len: 11
CDR3aa: ASGGLGGNEQF

j_gene: TRBJ2-3
abundance: .
v_gene: TRBV5-1
len: 13
CDR3aa: ASSLEAGGTDTQY

j_gene: TRBJ2-7
abundance: .
v_gene: TRBV11-3
len: 13
CDR3aa: ASSGGGALDNEQY

j_gene: TRBJ2-2
abundance: .
v_gene: TRBV2
len: 12
CDR3aa: ASRGDSPAGELF

j_gene: TRBJ2-1
abundance: .
v_gene: TRBV5-5
len: 11
CDR3aa: ASSLADYNEQF

j_gene: TRBJ1-1
abundance: .
v_gene: TRBV12-3/TRBV12-4
len: 11
CDR3aa: ASSLVLGQGTF

j_gene: TRBJ2-2
abundance: .
v_gene: TRBV9
len: 17
CDR3aa: ARRVDGAGAGGRTGELF

j_gene: TRBJ2-7
abundance: .
v_gene: TRBV19
len: 14
CDR3aa: ASSHHSLAGGYEQY

j_gene: TRBJ2-3
abundance: once
v_gene: TRBV9
len: 14
CDR3aa: ASSVGTSGVRDTQY

j_gene: TRBJ1-4
abundance: .
v_gene: TRBV6-5
len: 12
CDR3aa: ASSYFPRAEKLF

j_gene: TRBJ2-2
abundance: .
v_gene: TRBV5-1
len: 16
CDR3aa: ASSLVVRTLRNTGELF

j_gene: TRBJ1-1
abundance: .
v_gene: TRBV5-4
len: 13
CDR3aa: ASSLGPREVLEAF

j_gene: TRBJ2-5
abundance: .
v_gene: TRBV19
len: 11
CDR3aa: ASGGGTGETQY

j_gene: TRBJ2-1
abundance: .
v_gene: TRBV6-1
len: 12
CDR3aa: ASSDQNLINEQF

j_gene: TRBJ1-2
abundance: .
v_gene: TRBV25-1
len: 12
CDR3aa: ATTWGTGSYGYT

j_gene: TRBJ1-2
abundance: .
v_gene: TRBV29-1
len: 9
CDR3aa: SVGQSRGYT

j_gene: TRBJ2-1
abundance: .
v_gene: TRBV6-6
len: 9
CDR3aa: ASSSHNEQF

j_gene: TRBJ1-6
abundance: .
v_gene: TRBV14
len: 11
CDR3aa: ASSQGTWSPLH

j_gene: TRBJ1-3
abundance: .
v_gene: TRBV30
len: 10
CDR3aa: AWTGSGNTIY

j_gene: TRBJ1-2
abundance: few
v_gene: TRBV6-4
len: 12
CDR3aa: ASSPSYGNYGYT

j_gene: TRBJ2-7
abundance: .
v_gene: TRBV7-6
len: 11
CDR3aa: ASSLAYSYEQY

j_gene: TRBJ2-1
abundance: .
v_gene: TRBV12-3/TRBV12-4
len: 11
CDR3aa: ASSLQANNEQF

j_gene: TRBJ2-1
abundance: .
v_gene: TRBV12-3/TRBV12-4
len: 11
CDR3aa: ASSLSRDNEQF

j_gene: TRBJ2-1
abundance: .
v_gene: TRBV7-6
len: 13
CDR3aa: ASSLEQGVYNEQF

j_gene: TRBJ1-6
abundance: .
v_gene: TRBV4-3
len: 11
CDR3aa: ASSQDVYSPLH